These T cell receptor beta chains were read from a single sample in a study of cytomegalovirus exposure and HLA in healthy donors. Method: immunoSEQ multiplex PCR; TCRdb's copy keeps in-frame clones and lacks some. The sample holds around 230,000 clones, about 86% seen once. The sequenced material came from PBMCs. The receptor source for this set is a woman aged 25 to 39 in good health and CMV-seropositive. CDR3s include the opening cysteine and the closing phenylalanine or tryptophan. D genes are given only for firm matches. Only some rows state a clone size, as once, few, many or a class for expanded clones.

CDR3aa	v_gene	abundance	d_gene	j_gene
CATSRDLAGLAAKQYF	TRBV15	.	TRBD2	TRBJ2-7
CASSPGHMNTEAFF	TRBV25-1	.	.	TRBJ1-1
CASSILAGDGTGELFF	TRBV7-2	.	TRBD2	TRBJ2-2
CATSEILTGLQETQYF	TRBV15	.	.	TRBJ2-5
CSVSGTGIGNEQFF	TRBV29-1	.	TRBD1	TRBJ2-1
CASSLIAGGPSEQFF	TRBV7-6	.	TRBD2	TRBJ2-1
CASSNLKLEPYEQYF	TRBV28	.	.	TRBJ2-7
CATKTEGQGGGYTF	TRBV6-1	.	TRBD1	TRBJ1-2
CASRGQELYSNQPQHF	TRBV5-1	once	TRBD1	TRBJ1-5
CASLDSPHEQYF	TRBV6-1	.	.	TRBJ2-7
CASSSGLAGVEQYF	TRBV5-1	.	TRBD2	TRBJ2-7
CSTRYYNEQFF	TRBV29-1	.	.	TRBJ2-1
CASSAFTGQDYEQYF	TRBV5-1	.	TRBD1	TRBJ2-7
CASSWSYTEAFF	TRBV6-1	.	.	TRBJ1-1
CSVASGSKNEQFF	TRBV29-1	.	TRBD2	TRBJ2-1
CASSLGDRDYEQYF	TRBV7-2	once	TRBD1	TRBJ2-7
CASRIPPYGYTF	TRBV28	.	.	TRBJ1-2
CASSVEAGNTIYF	TRBV9	once	.	TRBJ1-3
CASIRTSTSYNEQFF	TRBV6-1	.	TRBD2	TRBJ2-1
CASSSTYEQYF	TRBV28	.	.	TRBJ2-7
CASSLISGQETQYF	TRBV5-4	.	.	TRBJ2-5
CASSVSSGTYNEQFF	TRBV9	many	.	TRBJ2-1
CASSLARYQPQHF	TRBV7-6	few	.	TRBJ1-5
CASSLDSGAREQYF	TRBV5-1	few	.	TRBJ2-7
CASGLGTTLSYEQYF	TRBV7-9	.	TRBD2	TRBJ2-7
CASSQGVNPGSYEQYF	TRBV4-1	.	.	TRBJ2-7
CASSSEGGEAFF	TRBV5-1	.	.	TRBJ1-1
CASSLVAAGLEKLFF	TRBV7-6	.	.	TRBJ1-4
CASHSWTTANTGELFF	TRBV28	.	.	TRBJ2-2
CASSPGDSSNQPQHF	TRBV7-2	.	.	TRBJ1-5
CSAWTDNYEQYF	TRBV29-1	.	.	TRBJ2-7
CASRSSGSSYEQYF	TRBV27	.	TRBD2	TRBJ2-7
CASSPLTHASAGRADTQYF	TRBV4-1	once	.	TRBJ2-3
CASGLATGLAAPGTQYF	TRBV12-5	.	TRBD2	TRBJ2-3
CASSLEGSTYIGDNEQFF	TRBV27	.	.	TRBJ2-1
CASSLASGSVADTQYF	TRBV5-1	once	TRBD2	TRBJ2-3
CASSLEGAGETQYF	TRBV5-1	.	TRBD1	TRBJ2-5
CASSGGTDPLRYNEQFF	TRBV19	.	.	TRBJ2-1
CAWRKRDTQYF	TRBV30	.	.	TRBJ2-3
CASSLLVRGPTGELFF	TRBV7-8	.	TRBD1	TRBJ2-2
CAISGSRTGDKQYF	TRBV10-3	.	TRBD1	TRBJ2-7
CASRERTYEQYF	TRBV28	few	.	TRBJ2-7
CASSRRETELFF	TRBV11-1	.	TRBD2	TRBJ2-2
CASSFWTRGSEQFF	TRBV27	.	.	TRBJ2-1
CASSAVGGIRNTEAFF	TRBV2	once	TRBD1	TRBJ1-1
CASSRGLDEQYF	TRBV13	.	TRBD2	TRBJ2-7
CASSYSAVPHEQFF	TRBV6-5	.	.	TRBJ2-1
CAISEPGHMGNTIYF	TRBV10-3	.	.	TRBJ1-3
CASSLLGAQETQYF	TRBV5-1	once	.	TRBJ2-5
CASRGGSGRVDTGELFF	TRBV27	.	TRBD2	TRBJ2-2
CASTLTGIPGELFF	TRBV6-6	.	.	TRBJ2-2
CAISPILAGGGTGELFF	TRBV10-3	.	TRBD2	TRBJ2-2
CASSSRLGTYNEQFF	TRBV13	once	.	TRBJ2-1
CASGGGYEQYF	TRBV5-1	.	TRBD2	TRBJ2-7
CASRTDRVNTEAFF	TRBV28	.	TRBD1	TRBJ1-1
CASKGSLTDTQYF	TRBV6-5	.	.	TRBJ2-3
CASSEFGGGNQPQHF	TRBV25-1	.	.	TRBJ1-5
CASSFAGGENTIYF	TRBV5-8	.	.	TRBJ1-3
CASSEGPIFSGNTIYF	TRBV2	.	.	TRBJ1-3